These 32 T cell receptor beta chains originate from one sample sequenced in a study of cytomegalovirus exposure and HLA in healthy donors. The PCR was carried out with 60 Vbeta primers and 13 Jbeta primers. Measured with immunoSEQ multiplex PCR; TCRdb has only the in-frame clones, and not every one. The sample has 180,000 or so clones, 65% to 85% seen once. Specimen: PBMCs. The receptor set was obtained from a woman between 18 and 30 years old in good health and CMV-seronegative.

The chain joins TRBV28 to TRBJ2-1; D is uncertain. Deletions cut 1 base from V and 7 bases from J, with 14 bases between. The CDR3 is 15 amino acids. Per germline, CDR1 MDHEN and CDR2 SYDVKM. Written as DNA, the CDR3 is TGTGCCAGCAGTTTATTGAGCCCAGGTAGGAATGAGCAGTTCTTC. Translating gives CASSLLSPGRNEQFF. Full variable domain (remainder filled in from reference TRBV28 and TRBJ2-1): DVKVTQSSRYLVKRTGEKVFLECVQDMDHENMFWYRQDPGLGLRLIYFSYDVKMKEKGDIPEGYSVSREKKERFSLILESASTNQTSMYLCASSLLSPGRNEQFFGPGTRLTVL.

V gene TRBV11-2 combines with J gene TRBJ2-5, with TRBD2 identical over 10 bases. This CDR3 has 15 residues. After removal of 2 bases from V and 5 bases from J, the junction contained 5 bases not matched to a gene. Germline V CDR1 and CDR2: SGHAT, FQNNGV. This CDR3 is CASSLPSGSFETQYF. The CDR3 DNA reads TGTGCCAGCAGCTTACCTAGCGGGAGTTTCGAGACCCAGTACTTC. The variable domain in full, with the rest retrieved from reference TRBV11-2 and TRBJ2-5, is EAGVAQSPRYKIIEKRQSVAFWCNPISGHATLYWYQQILGQGPKLLIQFQNNGVVDDSQLPKDRFSAERLKGVDSTLKIQPAKLEDSAVYLCASSLPSGSFETQYFGPGTRLLVL.

This chain connects TRBV11-2 to TRBJ1-1, with D possibly being TRBD1 (5 bases). This CDR3 region has 15 residues. CDR1 and CDR2 from the germline V gene are SGHAT and FQNNGV. Trimming removed 1 base at V and 4 bases at J, with 13 bases between. This chain's CDR3 is CASSLVRGRVTEAFF. CDR3 DNA sequence: TGTGCCAGCAGCTTAGTAAGGGGCAGGGTCACTGAAGCTTTCTTT.

J is TRBJ2-3 and V is TRBV4-3; 10 nucleotides match TRBD2. This CDR3 has 16 residues. Trimming cost V 1 base and J 2 bases; bases outside gene matches: 3. Germline assignment: CDR1 LGHNA and CDR2 YSLEER. The CDR3 is CASSQGLAGYTDTQYF. The CDR3, as DNA: TGCGCCAGCAGCCAAGGACTAGCGGGCTACACAGATACGCAGTATTTT.

The V call is TRBV4-1, the J call TRBJ1-1; 7 nucleotides align to TRBD1. This CDR3 contains 18 residues. V lost 1 base and J lost 0; bases outside the gene matches: 11. CDR1 and CDR2 (germline): MGHRA, YSYEKL. CDR3 protein: CASSQGAHRGVMNTEAFF. The CDR3 nucleotides are TGCGCCAGCAGCCAAGGGGCCCACAGGGGAGTAATGAACACTGAAGCTTTCTTT.

This clone occurred a few times. V gene TRBV30 combines with J gene TRBJ2-7, with 9 bases that match TRBD1. Germline-derived CDR1 and CDR2 are GTSNPN and SVGIG (reference sequence). The V gene end was trimmed by 2 bases and the J gene end by 2 bases; junction bases not matched to a gene: 4. The CDR3 is 14 amino acids. In DNA, the CDR3 is TGTGCCTGGAGTCGACAGGGGGTCCCCTACGAGCAGTACTTC. Protein: CAWSRQGVPYEQYF.

This clone was detected only once. This chain joins TRBV7-6 and TRBJ1-1, with TRBD1 matching over 11 bases. The CDR3 is 15 amino acids. The junction had 12 bases not matched to a gene; V was cut back by 4 bases and J by 11 bases. CDR1 and CDR2 from the germline V gene are SGHVS and FNYEAQ. The chain's CDR3 is CASSSTDRGLEGAFF. CDR3 nucleotides: TGTGCCAGCAGCTCCACGGACAGGGGGCTTGAGGGTGCTTTCTTT.

This chain links TRBV28 with TRBJ2-1; TRBD1 matches 12 bases. V dropped 6 bases and J dropped 7; count of bases not matched to a gene: 10. Germline loops: CDR1 MDHEN, CDR2 SYDVKM. The CDR3 runs 16 residues. The CDR3 region has the DNA TGTGCCAGCAGCCGAACTGGGACAGGGGGCACGAATGAGCAGTTCTTC. Amino acid sequence: CASSRTGTGGTNEQFF.

V gene TRBV4-3 combines with J gene TRBJ2-7; D possibly corresponds to TRBD2 (6 bases). CDR1 and CDR2 (germline): LGHNA, YSLEER. This CDR3 comprises 15 residues. Between the trimmed V and J ends, which lost 2 bases and 3 bases, there was a span of 14 bases. CDR3 loop: CASSQFWGAGYEQYF. For the CDR3, the DNA is TGCGCCAGCAGCCAATTTTGGGGAGCGGGCTACGAGCAGTACTTC.

This clone was detected only a few times. This sequence joins TRBV5-1 and TRBJ1-2, with a weak D call TRBD1 (6 bases). Trimming cost V 0 bases and J 6 bases, with 18 bases left between them. Germline values: CDR1 SGHRS, CDR2 YFSETQ. The CDR3 contains 16 residues. In DNA, the CDR3 is TGCGCCAGCAGCTTGGGGTACAGGGCGCGCATGGATGGCTACACCTTC. As protein: CASSLGYRARMDGYTF.

This rearrangement joins TRBV13 to TRBJ2-1; 8 bases are a match to TRBD2. V lost 0 bases to trimming and J lost 3 bases; unmatched junction nucleotides: 1. Germline CDR1 PRHDT, CDR2 FYEKMQ (reference sequence). The CDR3 totals 15 residues. The DNA for the CDR3 is TGTGCCAGCAGCTTAGGAGCGGGAGTCTACAATGAGCAGTTCTTC. Translating it yields CASSLGAGVYNEQFF.

This clone was observed a few times. The V and J genes are TRBV11-1 and TRBJ2-1; TRBD2 might be the D (5 bases). The germline gives CDR1 SGHAT, CDR2 FQDESV (reference sequence). The CDR3 is 13 amino acids. V was cut by 5 bases and J by 8 bases, with 13 bases left in between. This chain's CDR3 is CASSLDPGYEQFF. Here the CDR3 DNA reads TGTGCCAGCAGCCTAGATCCGGGGTATGAGCAGTTCTTC.

The chain employs TRBV28 and TRBJ1-1, with D possibly being TRBD1 (6 bases). Looked up from germline, CDR1 is MDHEN and CDR2 is SYDVKM. The V end was cut by 5 bases, the J end by 6 bases, with 13 bases between. The CDR3 is 13 amino acids. CDR3 sequence reads: CASSPQGNPEAFF. CDR3 DNA: TGTGCCAGCAGTCCACAGGGAAATCCTGAAGCTTTCTTT.

This chain connects TRBV5-1 to TRBJ2-3, with D possibly being TRBD2 (5 bases). V lost 0 bases to trimming and J lost 5 bases, with 7 bases between them. Germline CDR1 is SGHRS and CDR2 is YFSETQ. This CDR3 contains 13 residues. The CDR3 DNA follows: TGCGCCAGCAGCTTGGTCCGGGGAGATACGCAGTATTTT. Its protein product is CASSLVRGDTQYF.

The rearrangement joins TRBV27 to TRBJ2-5; D might be TRBD2 (5 bases). The CDR3 runs 15 residues. V was pared by 4 bases and J by 8 bases, with 20 bases between. Looked up from germline, CDR1 is MNHEY and CDR2 is SMNVEV (reference sequence). The CDR3 sequence is CASSSSMSPSGTQYF. The CDR3 nucleotides read TGTGCCAGCAGTTCCTCGATGAGCCCGTCGGGAACCCAGTACTTC.

The V gene is TRBV11-3, the J gene TRBJ1-1; D remains ambiguous. CDR1 is SGHNT and CDR2 is YENEEA in the germline V gene. CDR3 length: 14 amino acids. Trimming shortened V by 1 base and J by 8 bases, and 14 bases separated the two germline ends. The CDR3 here is CASSLGGKGTEAFF. CDR3 sequence (DNA): TGTGCCAGCAGCTTAGGCGGTAAAGGCACCGAAGCTTTCTTT.

The V and J genes are TRBV5-5 and TRBJ2-1, with 12 bases lining up with TRBD1. This CDR3 has 14 amino acids. The germline gives CDR1 SGHKS, CDR2 YYEKEE (reference sequence). J was trimmed by 9 bases and V by 2 bases; bases with no gene match: 3. CDR3 protein: CASSFGTGGVEQFF. The DNA of the CDR3 is TGTGCCAGCAGCTTTGGGACAGGGGGCGTTGAGCAGTTCTTC.

This clone was counted once. The V and J genes are TRBV4-2 and TRBJ2-3; 13 bases map to TRBD2. Germline trimming cut 6 bases from V and 2 bases from J; bases unmatched to any gene: 2. This CDR3 has 15 residues. Germline V lookup: CDR1 LGHNA, CDR2 YNFKEQ. CDR3 loop: CASSTSGRATDTQYF. CDR3 in DNA: TGTGCCAGCAGTACTAGCGGGAGGGCCACAGATACGCAGTATTTT.

This clone was observed once. This chain uses TRBV6-6 with TRBJ1-2; D is perhaps TRBD1 (5 bases). The CDR3 extends over 14 amino acids. The V end was cut by 8 bases, the J end by 8 bases, with 21 bases between. Germline V gene sequence: CDR1 MNHNY, CDR2 SVGAGI (reference sequence). The CDR3 loop is CASVGQGIIEGYTF. The DNA for the CDR3 is TGTGCCAGCGTAGGGCAGGGAATTATCGAAGGCTACACCTTC.

The V call is TRBV7-8, the J call TRBJ1-5; 7 nucleotides match TRBD1. The CDR3 has 14 amino acids. Germline V gene lookup returns CDR1 SGHVS and CDR2 FQNEAQ. V lost 5 bases to trimming and J lost 12 bases; unmatched junction nucleotides: 13. CDR3 bases: TGTGCCAGCAGCGCAAAGGACAGGAGCCTACTCCAGCATTTT. It encodes CASSAKDRSLLQHF.

This clone was seen a single time. The chain is built from TRBV5-1 and TRBJ2-1; tentative D call: TRBD2 (5 bases). The length of the CDR3 is 15 residues. Germline CDR1 is SGHRS and CDR2 is YFSETQ. V was shortened by 0 bases and J by 2 bases, with 9 bases between the two germline ends. In DNA form, the CDR3 reads TGCGCCAGCAGCTTGGGGGAGACCGCCTACAATGAGCAGTTCTTC. As protein: CASSLGETAYNEQFF.

J is TRBJ1-1 and V is TRBV28, with TRBD1 matching 10 bases. The CDR3 loop spans 17 amino acids. The V segment lost 5 bases and the J segment 1 base; nucleotides outside the gene matches: 10. CDR1 is MDHEN and CDR2 is SYDVKM in the germline V gene. CDR3 region: CASSRQGAVRENTEAFF. Here the CDR3 DNA reads TGTGCCAGCAGTCGACAGGGGGCGGTGAGAGAGAACACTGAAGCTTTCTTT.

V and J are TRBV13 and TRBJ1-2; D remains unclear. The CDR3 length is 15 residues. V was cut by 0 bases and J by 2 bases, with 10 bases left in between. Looked up from germline, CDR1 is PRHDT and CDR2 is FYEKMQ (reference sequence). The CDR3 protein is CASSLGLAGNYGYTF. The DNA of the CDR3 is TGTGCCAGCAGCTTAGGGTTGGCAGGCAACTATGGCTACACCTTC.

The chain has TRBV27 and TRBJ1-2; D perhaps matches TRBD1 (5 bases). The CDR3 runs 18 residues. Germline CDR1 and CDR2: MNHEY and SMNVEV (reference sequence). V was shortened by 0 bases and J by 6 bases, with 23 bases between the two germline ends. The CDR3: CASSLSGALGGAPNGYTF. CDR3 nucleotides: TGTGCCAGCAGTTTATCTGGGGCTCTGGGGGGTGCCCCTAATGGCTACACCTTC.

This clone was found a few times. This sequence joins TRBV6-1 and TRBJ2-1; 10 bases fit TRBD2. Germline-derived CDR1 and CDR2 are MNHNS and SASEGT. V lost 4 bases to trimming and J lost 4 bases; unmatched junction nucleotides: 4. This CDR3 has 15 amino acids. The CDR3 nucleotides are TGTGCCAGCAGTGTAGCGGGAGGCGAATACAATGAGCAGTTCTTC. Translating gives CASSVAGGEYNEQFF.

The chain links TRBV6-6 to TRBJ1-4, with D perhaps matching TRBD1 (6 bases). Germline V lookup: CDR1 MNHNY, CDR2 SVGAGI (reference sequence). The CDR3 runs to 13 residues. V dropped 5 bases and J dropped 7 bases, with 11 bases sitting between them. The CDR3 reads CASSATGSEKLFF. CDR3 sequence (DNA): TGTGCCAGCAGTGCAACAGGGAGTGAAAAACTGTTTTTT.

The chain joins TRBV9 to TRBJ2-7, with 10 bases aligning to TRBD2. The V gene end was trimmed by 4 bases and the J gene end by 1 base; junction bases not matched to a gene: 5. The CDR3 extends over 15 amino acids. The germline V gene encodes CDR1 SGDLS and CDR2 YYNGEE. As DNA, the CDR3 is TGTGCCAGCAGCCCCGGACTAGCGGTTTCCTACGAGCAGTACTTC. Protein sequence: CASSPGLAVSYEQYF.

The rearrangement uses TRBV10-3 and TRBJ2-1; TRBD2 might be the D (5 bases). The germline V gene encodes CDR1 ENHRY and CDR2 SYGVKD. The V end was cut by 3 bases, the J end by 6 bases, with 15 bases between. The CDR3 covers 15 residues. The CDR3 DNA reads as TGTGCCATCAGTGACCGGGATTCCGCGCTCAATGAGCAGTTCTTC. This gives the protein CAISDRDSALNEQFF.

CDR3 DNA: TGTGCCAGCAGCCTGACAGGGAGCTCCTACGAGCAGTACTTC. Amino acid sequence: CASSLTGSSYEQYF. This chain connects TRBV11-2 to TRBJ2-7, with 7 positions matching TRBD1. V shed 5 bases and J 0 bases; nucleotides not matched to a gene: 4. Per the germline V gene, CDR1 is SGHAT and CDR2 is FQNNGV. The CDR3 contains 14 residues.

The chain employs TRBV10-3 and TRBJ2-7; perhaps TRBD1 as D (5 bases). CDR3 length equals 14 residues. CDR1 is ENHRY, CDR2 SYGVKD, per germline. Trimming cost V 5 bases and J 0 bases, with 11 bases left between them. The CDR3 DNA follows: TGTGCCATCAGTAGACAGTCGACCTCCTACGAGCAGTACTTC. Translated, it gives CAISRQSTSYEQYF.

This clone was counted a few times. This chain uses TRBV7-9 with TRBJ1-1; possibly TRBD1 for D (5 bases). V was trimmed by 5 bases and J by 2 bases, leaving 12 bases between them. CDR3 length equals 14 residues. In germline, CDR1 is SEHNR, CDR2 FQNEAQ (reference sequence). CDR3 sequence (DNA): TGTGCCAGCAGCAACTCCGACAGCAACACTGAAGCTTTCTTT. Translation gives CASSNSDSNTEAFF. The variable domain in full, with the rest retrieved from reference TRBV7-9 and TRBJ1-1, is DTGVSQNPRHKITKRGQNVTFRCDPISEHNRLYWYRQTLGQGPEFLTYFQNEAQLEKSRLLSDRFSAERPKGSFSTLEIQRTEQGDSAMYLCASSNSDSNTEAFFGQGTRLTVV.

This chain links TRBV6-5 with TRBJ2-1; no clear D. CDR3 size: 12 residues. V shed 2 bases and J shed 8 bases, with 7 bases lying between them. Germline V lookup: CDR1 MNHEY, CDR2 SVGAGI. CDR3 loop: CASSYTRDEQFF. The CDR3 region has the DNA TGTGCCAGCAGTTACACCCGGGATGAGCAGTTCTTC.